Below are 9 T cell receptor beta chains sequenced from a single sample in a study of technical replicates of blood from four donors. TCRdb's table, derived via immunoSEQ multiplex PCR, lists solely in-frame clones and lacks some. The sample lists around 75,000 clones, around nine tenths seen once, with 0.27% in the top ten. The sample taken for sequencing was T cells isolated from PBMCs. These receptors originate from a human donor in good health.

The genes are TRBV7-9 and TRBJ1-1; no clear D. The CDR3 covers 14 residues. Germline values: CDR1 SEHNR, CDR2 FQNEAQ (reference sequence). V lost 5 bases and J 2 bases, leaving 12 bases between the germline ends. The CDR3 region is CASSRVSTNTEAFF. CDR3 bases: TGTGCCAGCAGCCGGGTCAGCACTAACACTGAAGCTTTCTTT.

V gene TRBV5-1 combines with J gene TRBJ1-2; D gene uncertain. V was pared by 0 bases and J by 4 bases, with 10 bases between. The V gene's germline CDR1 is SGHRS and CDR2 YFSETQ. The CDR3 covers 14 residues. The DNA of the CDR3 is TGCGCCAGCAGCTTGGCCGGAACAGCCTATGGCTACACCTTC. Its protein product is CASSLAGTAYGYTF.

The chain recombines TRBV5-4 with TRBJ1-2, with 12 bases matching TRBD1. Losses at the gene ends were 4 bases for V and 4 bases for J; bases not matched to a gene: 11. From germline, CDR1 is SGHNT and CDR2 YYREEE (reference sequence). The CDR3 extends over 17 amino acids. Here the CDR3 reads CASSPPGQGAYTYGYTF. The DNA for the CDR3 is TGTGCCAGCAGCCCCCCGGGACAGGGGGCTTACACCTATGGCTACACCTTC.

The chain uses TRBV14 and TRBJ1-6; tentatively, D is TRBD1 (6 bases). V was pared by 5 bases and J by 2 bases, with 10 bases between. Germline loops: CDR1 SGHDN, CDR2 FVKESK. This CDR3 region has 15 residues. The CDR3 is CASSLRQAYNSPLHF. CDR3 bases: TGTGCCAGCAGCTTACGACAGGCCTATAATTCACCCCTCCACTTT.

This chain joins TRBV2 and TRBJ1-2; TRBD1 matches at 12 bases. The CDR3 contains 15 residues. The ends lost 6 bases at V and 2 bases at J; junction bases unmatched: 4. The germline CDR1 and CDR2 sequences are SNHLY and FYNNEI. The CDR3: CASRGTGGGNYGYTF. For the CDR3, the DNA is TGTGCCAGCAGGGGGACAGGGGGCGGCAACTATGGCTACACCTTC.

CDR3 DNA: TGTGCCAGCAGTCCCGATACAGGGTTAGGCTACACCTTC. Translating gives CASSPDTGLGYTF. The J gene is TRBJ1-2, the V gene TRBV6-6; tentatively, D is TRBD1 (6 bases). Trimming removed 5 bases at V and 8 bases at J, with 15 bases between. This CDR3 region has 13 residues. Germline V gives CDR1 MNHNY, CDR2 SVGAGI (reference sequence).

The V gene is TRBV4-1, the J gene TRBJ2-1, with 13 bases identical to TRBD2. Germline assignment: CDR1 MGHRA and CDR2 YSYEKL. This CDR3 has 19 amino acids. J was trimmed by 4 bases and V by 0 bases; bases with no gene match: 9. CDR3 region: CASSQEPPGTSGVYNEQFF. CDR3 sequence (DNA): TGCGCCAGCAGCCAAGAACCCCCCGGGACTAGCGGGGTGTACAATGAGCAGTTCTTC.

The genes are TRBV5-4 and TRBJ2-2; 7 nucleotides agree with TRBD1. V was clipped by 4 bases and J by 0 bases; unmatched bases: 6. The CDR3 consists of 16 residues. Per germline, CDR1 SGHNT and CDR2 YYREEE (reference sequence). In nucleotides, the CDR3 is TGTGCCAGCAGCGCTTACAGGGGTACGAACACCGGGGAGCTGTTTTTT. Residues: CASSAYRGTNTGELFF.

The V call is TRBV4-1, the J call TRBJ2-3, with 10 nucleotides matching TRBD2. In germline, CDR1 is MGHRA, CDR2 YSYEKL. The V segment lost 0 bases and the J segment 2 bases; nucleotides outside the gene matches: 8. The CDR3 is 18 amino acids. Written as DNA, the CDR3 is TGCGCCAGCAGCCAAGATCTCCTAGCGGGGGTGGTCACAGATACGCAGTATTTT. Translated, it gives CASSQDLLAGVVTDTQYF.